This TCR beta chain was documented in a study of tumor-infiltrating lymphocytes in primary liver carcinoma. Scientists recovered RNA and DNA together from approximately 20-30 mg of unsorted bulk tissue. This CDR3 is 17 amino acids long. CDR1 MNHNS and CDR2 SASEGT come from the germline V gene. Losses at the gene ends were 7 bases for V and 2 bases for J; bases not matched to a gene: 13. The researchers produced TCR beta cDNA from about 510 ng total RNA with a constant-region primer. Nested multiplex PCR, run for three rounds with slightly modified ARM-PCR, yielded TCR beta libraries. The first two PCR rounds, approximately 11 cycles each, used TRBV1-TRBV30 forward primers and a C-beta reverse primer. TCRdb redid the calling of the multiplex PCR reads with MiXCR, one entry per CDR3 protein. Found here are around 120,000 distinct CDR3 sequences, about two thirds of them singletons; the top ten hold over 8%.

Sequencing was done on a sample of tumor-adjacent normal liver tissue. The rearrangement links TRBV6-1 to TRBJ1-5; 8 bases line up with TRBD1. The sequence was obtained from a woman in her fifties or sixties with primary liver carcinoma and hepatitis B virus infection. For the CDR3, the DNA is TGTGCCAGCAATGGCCCGGACAGGGTTGAGGGCAATCAGCCCCAGCATTTT. Protein product: CASNGPDRVEGNQPQHF.